A single sample is the source of the 29 T cell receptor beta chains below, sequenced in a study of T cells after yellow fever vaccination. Each CDR3 protein is one row after TCRdb ran MiXCR on the 5' RACE reads. The sample yields 500,000 to 650,000 distinct CDR3 sequences, 12% seen once. The sample consisted of PBMCs, taken on the day of the yellow fever booster vaccination. The source is a man aged 30 to 45 who received the YFV17D yellow fever vaccine.

This clonotype has just a few counts. The rearrangement uses TRBV4-3 and TRBJ2-2, with D possibly being TRBD1 (6 bases). With 1 base removed from V and 4 bases from J, the gap between germline ends came to 10 bases. Looked up from germline, CDR1 is LGHNA and CDR2 is YSLEER. This CDR3 region has 15 residues. The CDR3 sequence: CASSQGGGSTGELFF. CDR3 DNA: TGCGCCAGCAGCCAAGGTGGGGGCAGCACCGGGGAGCTGTTTTTT.

The DNA of the CDR3 is TGCGCCAGCAGCCCCCACCTCGGTAATTGGGACGAGCAGTACTTC. Translated, it gives CASSPHLGNWDEQYF. The rearrangement links TRBV4-3 to TRBJ2-7; D is unclear. V was shortened by 4 bases and J by 5 bases, with 18 bases between the two germline ends. The CDR3 has 15 residues. Germline CDR1 is LGHNA and CDR2 is YSLEER.

The sample holds many counts of this clonotype. CDR3 bases: TGTGCCAGCAGCCCAAGGGGGGGGCGATTGAGCGAGCAGTACTTC. Residues: CASSPRGGRLSEQYF. The chain carries TRBV7-2 and TRBJ2-7, with TRBD2 as a possible D gene (7 bases). V lost 5 bases, J lost 6 bases, and 20 bases lay in between. CDR1 SGHTA and CDR2 FQGNSA come from the germline V gene. The length of the CDR3 is 15 residues. Supplemented by reference TRBV7-2 and TRBJ2-7, the full variable domain reads GAGVSQSPSNKVTEKGKDVELRCDPISGHTALYWYRQSLGQGLEFLIYFQGNSAPDKSGLPSDRFSAERTGGSVSTLTIQRTQQEDSAVYLCASSPRGGRLSEQYFGPGTRLTVT.

This chain uses TRBV7-9 with TRBJ2-1; no firm D call. Germline CDR1 SEHNR, CDR2 FQNEAQ (reference sequence). V was cut by 4 bases and J by 14 bases, with 15 bases left in between. The CDR3 extends over 12 amino acids. This CDR3 reads CASSSRAPKKFF. For the CDR3, the DNA is TGTGCCAGCAGCTCCCGGGCCCCAAAAAAGTTCTTC.

This chain uses TRBV7-3 with TRBJ2-2; a possible D gene is TRBD1 (7 bases). CDR3 size: 15 residues. V was cut by 5 bases and J by 6 bases, with 16 bases left in between. Germline loops: CDR1 SGHTA, CDR2 FQGTGA. CDR3 in DNA: TGTGCCAGCAGCCAGGGGGGTAGCGGCGCCGGGGAGCTGTTTTTT. Amino acid sequence: CASSQGGSGAGELFF. Based on the CDR3 plus reference TRBV7-3 and TRBJ2-2, the full variable domain is GAGVSQTPSNKVTEKGKYVELRCDPISGHTALYWYRQSLGQGPEFLIYFQGTGAADDSGLPNDRFFAVRPEGSVSTLKIQRTERGDSAVYLCASSQGGSGAGELFFGEGSRLTVL.

The rearrangement joins TRBV19 to TRBJ1-5, with TRBD1 identical over 9 bases. This CDR3 spans 15 amino acids. The V gene end was trimmed by 4 bases and the J gene end by 5 bases; junction bases not matched to a gene: 6. Germline CDR1 and CDR2: LNHDA and SQIVND (reference sequence). The CDR3 spells CASSTGTGTDQPQHF. CDR3 sequence (DNA): TGTGCCAGTAGTACCGGGACAGGGACAGATCAGCCCCAGCATTTT.

There are many counts of this clonotype. The rearrangement links TRBV6-1 to TRBJ2-6, with D perhaps matching TRBD2 (5 bases). The CDR3 extends over 16 amino acids. The germline V and J ends were trimmed by 6 bases and 0 bases, with 12 bases remaining between them. The germline V gene has CDR1 MNHNS and CDR2 SASEGT. CDR3 in amino acids: CASRPSGFSGANVLTF. In DNA form, the CDR3 reads TGTGCCAGCAGACCCTCGGGGTTCTCTGGGGCCAACGTCCTGACTTTC.

The genes are TRBV7-2 and TRBJ1-3, with D unclear. Per germline, CDR1 SGHTA and CDR2 FQGNSA. V shed 2 bases and J shed 2 bases, with 13 bases lying between them. The CDR3 extends over 16 amino acids. The CDR3 DNA reads as TGTGCCAGCAGCTTAAATAGGGTCAGCACTGGAAACACCATATATTTT. Its translation: CASSLNRVSTGNTIYF.

This clonotype was recorded a few times. The chain links TRBV7-3 to TRBJ2-7; D remains unclear. CDR1 is SGHTA and CDR2 is FQGTGA in the germline V gene. There are 13 residues in the CDR3. V lost 4 bases, J lost 5 bases, and 12 bases lay in between. DNA of the CDR3: TGTGCCAGCAGCTCCAGTGTAAAGGACGAGCAGTACTTC. As protein: CASSSSVKDEQYF.

This sequence joins TRBV7-2 and TRBJ2-1; TRBD2 might be the D (5 bases). Germline V gives CDR1 SGHTA, CDR2 FQGNSA. Deletions cut 5 bases from V and 6 bases from J, with 11 bases between. This CDR3 has 13 amino acids. CDR3 amino acids: CASSPGLLNEQFF. In DNA form, the CDR3 reads TGTGCCAGCAGCCCTGGACTCCTCAATGAGCAGTTCTTC.

The chain links TRBV20-1 to TRBJ2-1; D may match TRBD1 or TRBD2 (5 bases each). There are 11 residues in the CDR3. CDR1 and CDR2 from the germline V gene are DFQATT and SNEGSKA (reference sequence). Trimming pared 7 bases from V and 6 bases from J, leaving 10 bases between. The CDR3 loop is CSGGATNEQFF. For the CDR3, the DNA is TGCAGTGGAGGGGCCACCAATGAGCAGTTCTTC.

The chain uses TRBV29-1 and TRBJ1-1, with D unclear. V dropped 4 bases and J dropped 5 bases, with 14 bases sitting between them. The CDR3 length is 13 residues. CDR1 and CDR2 (germline): SQVTM, ANQGSEA. In DNA form, the CDR3 reads TGCAGCGTTGGAAGTACCTCGGAGACTGAAGCTTTCTTT. It translates to CSVGSTSETEAFF.

The chain joins TRBV5-1 to TRBJ2-3, with D perhaps being TRBD1 or TRBD2 (5 bases each). Looked up from germline, CDR1 is SGHRS and CDR2 is YFSETQ. There are 14 residues in the CDR3. The ends were cut back, 5 bases at V and 4 bases at J, with 14 bases in the middle. This chain's CDR3 is CASRYGANADTQYF. In DNA form, the CDR3 reads TGCGCCAGCAGGTACGGGGCTAACGCAGATACGCAGTATTTT.

This clonotype was seen only a few times. The rearrangement joins TRBV3-1 to TRBJ2-2, with 9 positions matching TRBD2. Losses at the gene ends were 5 bases for V and 6 bases for J; bases not matched to a gene: 4. There are 14 residues in the CDR3. CDR1 is LGHDT and CDR2 is YNNKEL in the germline V gene (reference sequence). CDR3 sequence (DNA): TGTGCCAGCAGCTGGACTAGCGCGGCCGGGGAGCTGTTTTTT. As protein: CASSWTSAAGELFF.

CDR3 sequence reads: CATSRDWSSYNEQFF. CDR3 nucleotides: TGTGCCACCAGCAGAGATTGGAGCTCCTACAATGAGCAGTTCTTC. V is TRBV15 and J is TRBJ2-1, with D hard to call. CDR1 is LNHNV and CDR2 is YYDKDF in the germline V gene (reference sequence). The CDR3 is 15 amino acids. Trimming removed 0 bases at V and 0 bases at J, with 6 bases between.

This clonotype was detected a few times. V gene TRBV7-2 combines with J gene TRBJ2-2; the D gene is possibly TRBD1 (5 bases). With 1 base removed from V and 9 bases from J, the gap between germline ends came to 12 bases. The CDR3 loop spans 14 amino acids. Looked up from germline, CDR1 is SGHTA and CDR2 is FQGNSA. This chain's CDR3 is CASSLVDRPRELFF. The CDR3 bases are TGTGCCAGCAGCTTAGTCGACAGACCGAGGGAGCTGTTTTTT.

This clonotype was counted many times. CDR3 region: CSAETGSLNEQFF. In DNA form, the CDR3 reads TGCAGCGCAGAGACAGGGAGCCTTAATGAGCAGTTCTTC. The chain couples TRBV29-1 to TRBJ2-1; TRBD1 agrees at 7 bases. Germline CDR1 and CDR2: SQVTM and ANQGSEA. The CDR3 is 13 amino acids. Trimming cost V 7 bases and J 7 bases; bases outside gene matches: 10.

This clonotype was found a few times. The V gene is TRBV20-1, the J gene TRBJ2-3, with 7 bases fitting TRBD2. CDR1 DFQATT and CDR2 SNEGSKA come from the germline V gene (reference sequence). The length of the CDR3 is 17 residues. V trimming: 6 bases; J trimming: 5 bases; junction bases outside the gene matches: 20. The CDR3 DNA follows: TGCAGTGCCGGAGGGAGGGGCAGTGTCGGGAGCTTAGATACGCAGTATTTT. This gives the protein CSAGGRGSVGSLDTQYF.

The chain recombines TRBV20-1 with TRBJ2-7; D is unclear. CDR1 DFQATT and CDR2 SNEGSKA come from the germline V gene (reference sequence). The CDR3 consists of 15 residues. The germline V and J ends were trimmed by 0 bases and 5 bases, with 17 bases remaining between them. CDR3 nucleotides: TGCAGTGCTAGAGATATAGAACCGAGAGGACACGAGCAGTACTTC. It translates to CSARDIEPRGHEQYF.

This clonotype was seen only a few times. The chain is built from TRBV14 and TRBJ2-1; no clear D gene. In germline, CDR1 is SGHDN, CDR2 FVKESK. The CDR3 length is 14 residues. V was clipped by 1 base and J by 8 bases, with 12 bases between them. The CDR3 coding sequence is TGTGCCAGCAGCCAAGGGGTGTGGCCCTATGAGCAGTTCTTC. Protein sequence: CASSQGVWPYEQFF.

The table lists this clonotype with many counts. The rearrangement uses TRBV7-8 and TRBJ2-7, with D maybe TRBD1 (5 bases). The CDR3 runs 14 residues. V was cut by 5 bases and J by 5 bases, with 16 bases left in between. CDR1 is SGHVS, CDR2 FQNEAQ, per germline. The CDR3 loop is CASSRLKGQDEQYF. The CDR3 nucleotides are TGTGCCAGCAGCCGACTGAAGGGGCAGGACGAGCAGTACTTC.

This clonotype was seen a handful of times. The chain employs TRBV5-1 and TRBJ2-5; a weak D match, TRBD1 (6 bases). The CDR3 has 14 residues. V lost 3 bases to trimming and J lost 3 bases, with 12 bases between them. Germline CDR1 is SGHRS and CDR2 is YFSETQ. The CDR3 DNA reads as TGCGCCAGCAGCTGGAATGCAGGGGAAGAGACCCAGTACTTC. It codes for CASSWNAGEETQYF.

This clonotype occurred a few times. V usage is TRBV19 and J usage is TRBJ2-2; the D gene could be TRBD1 or TRBD2 (6 bases each). Germline V gene sequence: CDR1 LNHDA, CDR2 SQIVND (reference sequence). The germline V and J ends were trimmed by 6 bases and 5 bases, with 16 bases remaining between them. The CDR3 extends over 15 amino acids. The CDR3: CASRMVTGRTGELFF. The CDR3 DNA reads TGTGCCAGTAGGATGGTAACAGGGAGGACCGGGGAGCTGTTTTTT.

This clonotype was counted between two and nine times. The V call is TRBV29-1, the J call TRBJ2-7; TRBD1 matches 8 bases. This CDR3 region has 13 residues. Germline trimming cut 6 bases from V and 2 bases from J; bases unmatched to any gene: 6. Germline V gene data show CDR1 as SQVTM and CDR2 as ANQGSEA. This CDR3 reads CSVGGQGPYEQYF. CDR3 bases: TGCAGCGTGGGAGGACAGGGCCCCTACGAGCAGTACTTC.

This clonotype was seen at least ten times. CDR3 in amino acids: CAISEPNEQFF. The CDR3 DNA reads TGTGCCATCAGTGAACCGAATGAGCAGTTCTTC. V and J are TRBV10-3 and TRBJ2-1; D uncertain. This CDR3 has 11 residues. V lost 3 bases to trimming and J lost 7 bases, with 4 bases between them. CDR1 and CDR2 from the germline V gene are ENHRY and SYGVKD.

This clonotype was recorded many times. This chain uses TRBV19 with TRBJ1-1, with 8 bases that match TRBD1. The CDR3 has 12 residues. The J segment lost 8 bases and the V segment lost 5 bases, leaving 4 bases of the junction unmatched. Germline V lookup: CDR1 LNHDA, CDR2 SQIVND (reference sequence). CDR3 sequence: CASSPRTGEAFF. The CDR3 DNA follows: TGTGCCAGTAGTCCTCGGACAGGGGAAGCTTTCTTT.

This clonotype was seen a few times. The chain combines TRBV6-1 with TRBJ2-3; D perhaps matches TRBD2 (6 bases). The CDR3 loop spans 18 amino acids. Trimming pared 6 bases from V and 1 base from J, leaving 23 bases between. From germline, CDR1 is MNHNS and CDR2 SASEGT. CDR3 nucleotide sequence: TGTGCCAGCAGCCTCCGGGGTAGCGGCCTGCTCGGCACAGATACGCAGTATTTT. It codes for CASSLRGSGLLGTDTQYF.

V and J are TRBV7-9 and TRBJ2-1; 14 bases are a match to TRBD2. J gave up 9 bases and V 6 bases, and 13 bases lay outside the gene matches. Germline-derived CDR1 and CDR2 are SEHNR and FQNEAQ (reference sequence). The length of the CDR3 is 17 residues. The CDR3 DNA reads as TGTGCCAGCAGGCTGACTAGCGGGAGGGGTTCTTCGAGTGAGCAGTTCTTC. This encodes CASRLTSGRGSSSEQFF.

The genes are TRBV5-1 and TRBJ2-1; 10 positions agree with TRBD1. Per germline, CDR1 SGHRS and CDR2 YFSETQ. After removal of 3 bases from V and 9 bases from J, the junction contained 3 bases not matched to a gene. CDR3 length: 13 residues. CDR3: CASSYDRGLEQFF. The DNA for the CDR3 is TGCGCCAGCAGCTATGACAGGGGGCTTGAGCAGTTCTTC.